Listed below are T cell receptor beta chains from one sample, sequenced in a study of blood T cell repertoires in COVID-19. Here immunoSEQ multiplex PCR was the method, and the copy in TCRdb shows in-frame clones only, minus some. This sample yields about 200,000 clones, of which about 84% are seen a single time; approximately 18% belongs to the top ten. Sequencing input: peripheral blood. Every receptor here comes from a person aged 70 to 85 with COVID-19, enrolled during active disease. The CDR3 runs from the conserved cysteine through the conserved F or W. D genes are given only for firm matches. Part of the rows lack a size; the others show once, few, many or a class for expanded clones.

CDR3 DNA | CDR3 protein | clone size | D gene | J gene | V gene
TGTGCCAGCAGCCAAGTAGTCAGCGTTCCCGGGGAGCTGTTTTTT | CASSQVVSVPGELFF | - | - | TRBJ2-2 | TRBV3-1/TRBV3-2
TGTGCCAGCAGCGTAGCTCCTGGAGGGAGCTCCTATAATTCACCCCTCCACTTT | CASSVAPGGSSYNSPLHF | - | - | TRBJ1-6 | TRBV9
TGTGCCAGCAGCTTAAGCCAGGCGATTAATCAGCCCCAGCATTTT | CASSLSQAINQPQHF | few | - | TRBJ1-5 | TRBV11-2
TGTGCCAGCAGCAAAGGACTAGCGGTCTCCTACAATGAGCAGTTCTTC | CASSKGLAVSYNEQFF | - | - | TRBJ2-1 | TRBV21-1
TGTGCCAGCAGCGTACTAAGTGGTTCCTCTGGAAACACCATATATTTT | CASSVLSGSSGNTIYF | - | - | TRBJ1-3 | TRBV9
TGTGCCAGCAGTTTTTTGGAGGAATCCTCCTACGAGCAGTACTTC | CASSFLEESSYEQYF | - | - | TRBJ2-7 | TRBV27
TGTGCCAGCAGCTTTTTCAGACTCTCCTACAATGAGCAGTTCTTC | CASSFFRLSYNEQFF | - | - | TRBJ2-1 | TRBV5-6
TGTGCCAGTAGAGAACTAGCGGGGGGTGCGCACAATGAGCAGTTCTTC | CASRELAGGAHNEQFF | many | TRBD2 | TRBJ2-1 | TRBV19
TGTGCCAGCAGCTTAGTTACAGGGCGACACACAGATACGCAGTATTTT | CASSLVTGRHTDTQYF | - | - | TRBJ2-3 | TRBV7-8
TGTGCCAGCAGTGACGGGGGGGGAACTAATTCACCCCTCCACTTT | CASSDGGGTNSPLHF | once | - | TRBJ1-6 | TRBV6-1
TGCGCCAGCAGCCAGAACCGGGACAGGGGTCAAGAGACCCAGTACTTC | CASSQNRDRGQETQYF | - | TRBD1 | TRBJ2-5 | TRBV4-3
TGTGCCAGCAGCGGACCCGGGACTAGCGGGACTGAGCAGTTCTTC | CASSGPGTSGTEQFF | once | TRBD2 | TRBJ2-1 | TRBV7-2
TGTGCCAGCAGCTCGACTAGCGGGGGGAGAGGGGAGCTGTTTTTT | CASSSTSGGRGELFF | - | TRBD2 | TRBJ2-2 | TRBV5-4
TGTGCCAGCAGTTTGGCCAACTATGGCTACACCTTC | CASSLANYGYTF | few | - | TRBJ1-2 | TRBV28
TGTGCCAGCAGCAAGGAGGTTAGAGCCGGGGAGCTGTTTTTT | CASSKEVRAGELFF | - | - | TRBJ2-2 | TRBV6-5
TGTGCCTGGAGTGTAGGACAGGAGAACACTGAAGCTTTCTTT | CAWSVGQENTEAFF | once | TRBD1 | TRBJ1-1 | TRBV30
TGTGCCAGCAGTTACTCGAGAGGCAACCAAGAGACCCAGTACTTC | CASSYSRGNQETQYF | - | - | TRBJ2-5 | TRBV6-5
TGTGCCAGCAGTCGCCGACAGGGGGCGAGCGGCACCATATATTTT | CASSRRQGASGTIYF | once | TRBD1 | TRBJ1-3 | TRBV6-5
TGTGCCAGCAGCCCGGGACAGGGGGTCCCTGAAGCTTTCTTT | CASSPGQGVPEAFF | - | TRBD1 | TRBJ1-1 | TRBV7-9
TGTGCCAGCAGTTCCGACGGACAGGGGGTGAAACGACATACGCAGTATTTT | CASSSDGQGVKRHTQYF | - | TRBD1 | TRBJ2-3 | TRBV27
TGTGCCAGCAGCGTAACCCTGTGGGCGGAGACCCAGTACTTC | CASSVTLWAETQYF | - | - | TRBJ2-5 | TRBV9
TGTGCCAGCAGCCAAGAGGGACTACCCTACGCGGAGCAGTACTTC | CASSQEGLPYAEQYF | - | TRBD2 | TRBJ2-7 | TRBV3-1/TRBV3-2
TGTGCCAGCAGCCCTCTAGCGGGAGAGGGCGAGCAGTACTTC | CASSPLAGEGEQYF | - | TRBD2 | TRBJ2-7 | TRBV2
TGTGCCAGTTCTGAAACAGGGAATTCACCCCTCCACTTT | CASSETGNSPLHF | - | - | TRBJ1-6 | TRBV19
TGTGCCAGCAGTGAAGGGGGACAGAGCACAGATACGCAGTATTTT | CASSEGGQSTDTQYF | - | TRBD1 | TRBJ2-3 | TRBV6-1
TGTGCCAGCAACCCAGGGGATACGGGAAACACCATATATTTT | CASNPGDTGNTIYF | - | - | TRBJ1-3 | TRBV7-9
TGTGCCAGTAGTACTTCGGGGTTGGCTAATGAAAAACTGTTTTTT | CASSTSGLANEKLFF | - | - | TRBJ1-4 | TRBV19
TGTGCCAATAGTATAGAAGGACTCTCTGGGGCCAACGTCCTGACTTTC | CANSIEGLSGANVLTF | - | - | TRBJ2-6 | TRBV19
TGCGCCAGCAGCCAAGGGCTCGGGTTAGTTGGACTGTTTTTT | CASSQGLGLVGLFF | once | - | TRBJ1-4 | TRBV4-3
TGTGCCAGCAGGAGCCTAGGGGACGAGCAGTACTTC | CASRSLGDEQYF | once | - | TRBJ2-7 | TRBV7-8
TGCGCCAGCAGCGGGACGGGACAGGGGTGGGAGCAGTACTTC | CASSGTGQGWEQYF | - | TRBD1 | TRBJ2-7 | TRBV5-1
TGTGCCGGCGCCGCTACAGGGGGCACTGAAGCTTTCTTT | CAGAATGGTEAFF | - | TRBD1 | TRBJ1-1 | TRBV2
TGTGCCAGCAGCTTCTCCACTACTAGCGGGAGGGCAGATACGCAGTATTTT | CASSFSTTSGRADTQYF | - | TRBD2 | TRBJ2-3 | TRBV5-6
TGTGCCAGTAGCCTAAACCTACAAGAGACCCAGTACTTC | CASSLNLQETQYF | once | - | TRBJ2-5 | TRBV19
TGCGCCAGCAGCTTGGGAATACAGGGTAGCACAGATACGCAGTATTTT | CASSLGIQGSTDTQYF | - | - | TRBJ2-3 | TRBV5-1
TGCGCCAGCATAACGGGTAGGCAGGGGGCCTCCAATGAGCAGTTCTTC | CASITGRQGASNEQFF | - | TRBD1 | TRBJ2-1 | TRBV10-1
TGTGCCAGCAGCGTAGGTTATCGGGCGGGAGGGCCCTATGAGCAGTTCTTC | CASSVGYRAGGPYEQFF | - | TRBD2 | TRBJ2-1 | TRBV9
TGTGCCAGCAGTCCAATTGACAGGAGTTCACCCCTCCACTTT | CASSPIDRSSPLHF | - | - | TRBJ1-6 | TRBV27
TGTGCCAGCAGCCCGATTCAGGGCTATGGCTACACCTTC | CASSPIQGYGYTF | - | - | TRBJ1-2 | TRBV7-8
TGTGCCAGCAGCGTGTTCGGTTCTGGAAACACCATATATTTT | CASSVFGSGNTIYF | - | - | TRBJ1-3 | TRBV28
TGTGCCAGCAGCTTAGCTCCGGTGTTCACCGACGGACAGGGGATCGGCGAGCAGTACTTC | CASSLAPVFTDGQGIGEQYF | - | TRBD1 | TRBJ2-7 | TRBV7-6
TGTGCCAGCAGTGGGAGGGTCTCGAACACCGGGGAGCTGTTTTTT | CASSGRVSNTGELFF | - | - | TRBJ2-2 | TRBV2
TGTGCCAGCAGCCCCCCTAGCGGGGGGGCCCGGAATGAGCAGTTCTTC | CASSPPSGGARNEQFF | - | TRBD2 | TRBJ2-1 | TRBV7-9
TGTGCCAGCAGTGAAGTGAGGAGGGGGCGGTCTGGCTACACCTTC | CASSEVRRGRSGYTF | - | TRBD1 | TRBJ1-2 | TRBV6-1
TGTGCCAGCAGCCCGGGCCGAGGGAGCGGGACAGGGAATGAGCAGTTCTTC | CASSPGRGSGTGNEQFF | - | TRBD1 | TRBJ2-1 | TRBV3-1/TRBV3-2
TGCGCCAGCAGCTTGGTCGGGGGATCACCCCTCCACTTT | CASSLVGGSPLHF | - | - | TRBJ1-6 | TRBV5-1
TGTGCCAGCAGCTTAAATGCGGGGTCCGATCAGCCCCAGCATTTT | CASSLNAGSDQPQHF | - | - | TRBJ1-5 | TRBV11-2
TGTGCCAGCAGTTTATGGGGGCCGAGGGGGCAAGCTTTCTTT | CASSLWGPRGQAFF | - | TRBD1 | TRBJ1-1 | TRBV28
TGTGCCAGCAGTCAAAGCGGGAGCTCCTACAATGAGCAGTTCTTC | CASSQSGSSYNEQFF | - | TRBD2 | TRBJ2-1 | TRBV6-1
TGTGCCAGCAGTTTTGAGGGAAGTAATTCACCCCTCCACTTT | CASSFEGSNSPLHF | - | - | TRBJ1-6 | TRBV28
TGTGCCAGCAGTGAGAACAGGGGGAACACCATATATTTT | CASSENRGNTIYF | few | TRBD1 | TRBJ1-3 | TRBV2